This is a list of T cell receptor beta chains from one sample in a study of blood T cell repertoires in COVID-19. TCRdb's copy holds only in-frame clones and misses some; the assay was immunoSEQ multiplex PCR. The profile shows fewer than 300,000 clones, 88% of them singletons. The sequenced sample consisted of peripheral blood. All receptors come from a woman aged 40-49 years who had recovered from COVID-19. Both conserved end residues are part of each CDR3. Fields, in order: V gene, D gene, J gene, clone size, CDR3 protein, CDR3 DNA. D genes are given only for firm matches. The size of a clone is reported for some rows only, either as once, few or many, or as a class for expanded clones.

v_call: TRBV6-6
d_call: NA
j_call: TRBJ2-3
clone_size: NA
cdr3_aa: CASSYGLAGTDTQYF
cdr3_nt: TGTGCCAGCAGTTACGGGCTAGCCGGCACAGATACGCAGTATTTT

v_call: TRBV7-9
d_call: TRBD2
j_call: TRBJ2-7
clone_size: NA
cdr3_aa: CASSPLAGAYEQYF
cdr3_nt: TGTGCCAGCAGCCCCCTAGCGGGAGCCTACGAGCAGTACTTC

v_call: TRBV11-2
d_call: NA
j_call: TRBJ1-1
clone_size: NA
cdr3_aa: CASSLLDRPQAFF
cdr3_nt: TGTGCCAGCAGCTTACTTGACAGACCCCAAGCTTTCTTT

v_call: TRBV5-1
d_call: NA
j_call: TRBJ2-7
clone_size: NA
cdr3_aa: CASSLEGGGPYEQYF
cdr3_nt: TGCGCCAGCAGCTTGGAGGGGGGAGGGCCGTACGAGCAGTACTTC

v_call: TRBV19
d_call: NA
j_call: TRBJ1-2
clone_size: few
cdr3_aa: CASSINGLYGYTF
cdr3_nt: TGTGCCAGTAGTATAAACGGACTCTATGGCTACACCTTC

v_call: TRBV6-5
d_call: NA
j_call: TRBJ2-5
clone_size: NA
cdr3_aa: CASSYPPGETQYF
cdr3_nt: TGTGCCAGCAGTTACCCCCCAGGGGAGACCCAGTACTTC

v_call: TRBV6-5
d_call: NA
j_call: TRBJ1-3
clone_size: NA
cdr3_aa: CASSYSRVGNTIYF
cdr3_nt: TGTGCCAGCAGTTACTCCCGGGTTGGAAACACCATATATTTT

v_call: TRBV9
d_call: TRBD1
j_call: TRBJ2-5
clone_size: NA
cdr3_aa: CASSVGQGAYETQYF
cdr3_nt: TGTGCCAGCAGCGTAGGACAGGGGGCTTATGAGACCCAGTACTTC

v_call: TRBV6-5
d_call: NA
j_call: TRBJ2-1
clone_size: NA
cdr3_aa: CASNWLGEQFF
cdr3_nt: TGTGCCAGCAACTGGCTAGGTGAGCAGTTCTTC

v_call: TRBV2
d_call: TRBD1
j_call: TRBJ1-5
clone_size: NA
cdr3_aa: CASSYDRGNQPQHF
cdr3_nt: TGTGCCAGCAGTTACGACAGGGGGAATCAGCCCCAGCATTTT

v_call: TRBV19
d_call: NA
j_call: TRBJ1-1
clone_size: NA
cdr3_aa: CASIDRPLNTEAFF
cdr3_nt: TGTGCCAGTATTGACAGGCCCCTGAACACTGAAGCTTTCTTT

v_call: TRBV30
d_call: NA
j_call: TRBJ1-1
clone_size: NA
cdr3_aa: CAWTGQVNTEAFF
cdr3_nt: TGTGCCTGGACAGGCCAGGTGAACACTGAAGCTTTCTTT

v_call: TRBV24-1
d_call: TRBD1
j_call: TRBJ1-2
clone_size: NA
cdr3_aa: CATSDLRGQTLGYTF
cdr3_nt: TGTGCCACCAGTGATTTGCGGGGACAGACCCTCGGCTACACCTTC

v_call: TRBV29-1
d_call: NA
j_call: TRBJ1-2
clone_size: NA
cdr3_aa: CSVVGQDYGYTF
cdr3_nt: TGCAGCGTTGTGGGGCAGGACTATGGCTACACCTTC

v_call: TRBV7-2
d_call: NA
j_call: TRBJ2-5
clone_size: NA
cdr3_aa: CASSPMGRQETQYF
cdr3_nt: TGTGCCAGCAGCCCAATGGGGAGGCAAGAGACCCAGTACTTC

v_call: TRBV5-6
d_call: TRBD1
j_call: TRBJ2-3
clone_size: NA
cdr3_aa: CASSLGGRDRDTQYF
cdr3_nt: TGTGCCAGCAGCTTGGGGGGTAGGGACAGAGATACGCAGTATTTT

v_call: TRBV10-3
d_call: NA
j_call: TRBJ1-4
clone_size: NA
cdr3_aa: CAIGGAGEKLFF
cdr3_nt: TGTGCCATCGGGGGGGCGGGTGAAAAACTGTTTTTT

v_call: TRBV7-9
d_call: NA
j_call: TRBJ1-4
clone_size: NA
cdr3_aa: CASSPPGGGDEKLFF
cdr3_nt: TGTGCCAGCAGCCCCCCGGGGGGGGGTGATGAAAAACTGTTTTTT

v_call: TRBV9
d_call: NA
j_call: TRBJ1-6
clone_size: NA
cdr3_aa: CASSVGLESSYNSPLHF
cdr3_nt: TGTGCCAGCAGCGTAGGTTTGGAGAGCTCCTATAATTCACCCCTCCACTTT

v_call: TRBV10-3
d_call: TRBD2
j_call: TRBJ2-3
clone_size: NA
cdr3_aa: CAISDRPSRGADTQYF
cdr3_nt: TGTGCCATCAGTGACAGGCCCTCTCGGGGGGCAGATACGCAGTATTTT

v_call: TRBV7-9
d_call: NA
j_call: TRBJ1-4
clone_size: NA
cdr3_aa: CASSQAGFPTNEKLFF
cdr3_nt: TGTGCCAGCAGCCAAGCCGGGTTCCCAACTAATGAAAAACTGTTTTTT

v_call: TRBV18
d_call: TRBD1
j_call: TRBJ1-1
clone_size: NA
cdr3_aa: CASSQGVTEAFF
cdr3_nt: TGTGCCAGCTCCCAGGGGGTCACTGAAGCTTTCTTT

v_call: TRBV6-2/TRBV6-3
d_call: TRBD1
j_call: TRBJ1-3
clone_size: once
cdr3_aa: CASSYRDRGNTIYF
cdr3_nt: TGTGCCAGCAGTTATCGGGACAGAGGAAACACCATATATTTT

v_call: TRBV5-4
d_call: TRBD1
j_call: TRBJ2-4
clone_size: NA
cdr3_aa: CASSLGTGYVDF
cdr3_nt: TGTGCCAGCAGCTTGGGGACAGGGTATGTGGACTTC

v_call: TRBV24-1
d_call: TRBD2
j_call: TRBJ2-1
clone_size: NA
cdr3_aa: CATSDLGGLAFDEQFF
cdr3_nt: TGTGCCACCAGTGATTTGGGGGGACTAGCTTTCGATGAGCAGTTCTTC

v_call: TRBV18
d_call: TRBD1
j_call: TRBJ1-6
clone_size: NA
cdr3_aa: CASSPQGAYGGSPLHF
cdr3_nt: TGTGCCAGCTCACCCCAGGGGGCCTATGGTGGTTCACCCCTCCACTTT

v_call: TRBV11-3
d_call: TRBD1
j_call: TRBJ2-5
clone_size: NA
cdr3_aa: CASSPRGQETQYF
cdr3_nt: TGTGCCAGCAGTCCCAGGGGGCAAGAGACCCAGTACTTC

v_call: TRBV15
d_call: TRBD1
j_call: TRBJ1-5
clone_size: NA
cdr3_aa: CATQLGTGTYQPQHF
cdr3_nt: TGTGCCACCCAGCTGGGGACAGGGACCTATCAGCCCCAGCATTTT

v_call: TRBV7-8
d_call: NA
j_call: TRBJ1-1
clone_size: NA
cdr3_aa: CASSLARGNTEAFF
cdr3_nt: TGTGCCAGCAGCTTAGCTCGGGGGAACACTGAAGCTTTCTTT

v_call: TRBV11-3
d_call: NA
j_call: TRBJ2-2
clone_size: NA
cdr3_aa: CASRRNSNTGELFF
cdr3_nt: TGTGCCAGCAGGAGAAACAGTAACACCGGGGAGCTGTTTTTT

v_call: TRBV5-4
d_call: NA
j_call: TRBJ1-6
clone_size: NA
cdr3_aa: CASSYDNYNSPLHF
cdr3_nt: TGTGCCAGCAGCTACGACAACTATAATTCACCCCTCCACTTT

v_call: TRBV4-1
d_call: NA
j_call: TRBJ1-1
clone_size: NA
cdr3_aa: CASSQATQGNTEAFF
cdr3_nt: TGCGCCAGCAGCCAAGCCACCCAGGGGAACACTGAAGCTTTCTTT

v_call: TRBV7-3
d_call: TRBD2
j_call: TRBJ2-2
clone_size: NA
cdr3_aa: CASSPGLPGGELFF
cdr3_nt: TGTGCCAGCAGCCCGGGACTACCCGGTGGGGAGCTGTTTTTT

v_call: TRBV19
d_call: TRBD1
j_call: TRBJ1-2
clone_size: NA
cdr3_aa: CASSRNRGGDYGYTF
cdr3_nt: TGTGCCAGTAGCCGTAACAGGGGGGGGGACTATGGCTACACCTTC

v_call: TRBV6-2/TRBV6-3
d_call: NA
j_call: TRBJ2-7
clone_size: NA
cdr3_aa: CASSWAGVYEQYF
cdr3_nt: TGTGCCAGCAGTTGGGCAGGGGTCTACGAGCAGTACTTC

v_call: TRBV7-8
d_call: TRBD2
j_call: TRBJ2-1
clone_size: NA
cdr3_aa: CASRKGLAGGGDEQFF
cdr3_nt: TGTGCCAGCCGCAAGGGGCTAGCGGGAGGTGGCGATGAGCAGTTCTTC

v_call: TRBV19
d_call: TRBD2
j_call: TRBJ2-1
clone_size: NA
cdr3_aa: CASSLPLAGGSNEQFF
cdr3_nt: TGTGCCAGTAGTCTCCCCCTTGCGGGAGGATCAAATGAGCAGTTCTTC

v_call: TRBV10-2
d_call: TRBD2
j_call: TRBJ2-3
clone_size: NA
cdr3_aa: CASSATSGGTDTQYF
cdr3_nt: TGCGCCAGCAGTGCGACTAGCGGGGGCACAGATACGCAGTATTTT

v_call: TRBV11-2
d_call: NA
j_call: TRBJ2-3
clone_size: NA
cdr3_aa: CASSLAGGTDTQYF
cdr3_nt: TGTGCCAGCAGCTTAGCAGGGGGCACAGATACGCAGTATTTT

v_call: TRBV30
d_call: NA
j_call: TRBJ1-2
clone_size: NA
cdr3_aa: CAAGSRMYGYTF
cdr3_nt: TGTGCCGCTGGCTCCCGAATGTATGGCTACACCTTC